This paragraph reports one T cell receptor beta chain. The CDR3 extends over 15 amino acids. Germline loops: CDR1 DFQATT, CDR2 SNEGSKA (reference sequence). The junction had 15 bases not matched to a gene; V was cut back by 6 bases and J by 8 bases. This specimen belongs to a study of identical twins. TCRdb re-analysed the 5' RACE reads in MiXCR, keeping a single row per CDR3 protein. The table includes about 250,000 distinct CDR3 sequences, about an eighth detected once. The V gene is TRBV20-1, the J gene TRBJ1-4; 7 nucleotides match TRBD1. The TCR comes from a woman between 18 and 29 years old in good health. Sequencing was carried out using memory (CD45RO+) T cells sorted from blood. CDR3 sequence reads: CSANDMTGPGEKLFF. For the CDR3, the DNA is TGCAGTGCCAACGACATGACAGGGCCGGGGGAAAAACTGTTTTTT.